A single sample is the source of the 8 T cell receptor beta chains below, sequenced in a study of shared clonotypes between healthy human individuals. The repertoire was sequenced with immunoSEQ multiplex PCR; TCRdb's copy has only in-frame clones and lacks some. Here the sample spans roughly 1.4 million clones, about 98.5% being singletons. The sequenced sample was naive CD4+ T cells sorted from blood. As for subset: CD45RA+ positively selected. These receptors were taken from a man aged 25-45 years in good health.

In its sample, this clone was seen once. This sequence joins TRBV28 and TRBJ2-3; tentative D call: TRBD2 (6 bases). This CDR3 is 13 amino acids long. Trimming took off 5 bases at V and 2 bases at J, with 8 bases between the two ends. CDR1 is MDHEN, CDR2 SYDVKM, per germline. CDR3 coding DNA: TGTGCCAGCAGTCGCGGGGACACAGATACGCAGTATTTT. Translation: CASSRGDTDTQYF. The full variable domain, in which reference TRBV28 and TRBJ2-3 provide the parts outside the CDR3, is DVKVTQSSRYLVKRTGEKVFLECVQDMDHENMFWYRQDPGLGLRLIYFSYDVKMKEKGDIPEGYSVSREKKERFSLILESASTNQTSMYLCASSRGDTDTQYFGPGTRLTVL.

The rearrangement links TRBV7-9 to TRBJ2-6, with 7 bases lining up with TRBD1. CDR1 SEHNR and CDR2 FQNEAQ come from the germline V gene (reference sequence). The CDR3 spans 18 residues. After removal of 2 bases from V and 2 bases from J, the junction contained 9 bases not matched to a gene. In DNA, the CDR3 is TGTGCCAGCAGCTTAATAAAACTGACAGGGCCTGGGGCCAACGTCCTGACTTTC. Translation: CASSLIKLTGPGANVLTF.

This chain links TRBV7-7 with TRBJ2-7, with D possibly called TRBD1 or TRBD2 (5 bases each). Germline loops: CDR1 SSHAT, CDR2 FNYEAQ (reference sequence). This CDR3 contains 14 residues. Trimming removed 4 bases at V and 3 bases at J, with 13 bases between. CDR3 region: CASSWGTDGYEQYF. Here the CDR3 DNA reads TGTGCCAGCAGCTGGGGGACCGATGGCTACGAGCAGTACTTC.

This chain links TRBV19 with TRBJ1-1; weak D call: TRBD1 (5 bases). V gave up 5 bases and J gave up 1 base, with 11 bases separating them. The germline V gene has CDR1 LNHDA and CDR2 SQIVND (reference sequence). The CDR3 length is 14 residues. DNA of the CDR3: TGTGCCAGTAGTCTCGCCGGACAGAACACTGAAGCTTTCTTT. This encodes CASSLAGQNTEAFF.

The chain has TRBV7-9 and TRBJ2-5; D may be TRBD2 (6 bases). V was clipped by 0 bases and J by 5 bases, with 13 bases between them. Germline CDR1 reads SEHNR; CDR2 reads FQNEAQ (reference sequence). This CDR3 spans 15 amino acids. CDR3 in DNA: TGTGCCAGCAGCTTAGCGGCCGGGGGTAAGGAGACCCAGTACTTC. It yields the protein CASSLAAGGKETQYF.

This clone was picked up one time. The chain links TRBV7-9 to TRBJ2-1, with D tentatively TRBD2 (5 bases). Germline assignment: CDR1 SEHNR and CDR2 FQNEAQ (reference sequence). CDR3 length: 15 amino acids. Trimming left V 6 bases short and J 2 bases short, with 14 bases between. The CDR3 protein is CASSRTGPPYNEQFF. The CDR3 nucleotides are TGTGCCAGCAGTAGGACTGGCCCACCCTACAATGAGCAGTTCTTC.

The genes are TRBV18 and TRBJ1-1; D not certain. The CDR3 sequence is 17 residues long. Germline V CDR1 and CDR2: KGHSH, LQKENI. Trimming removed 1 base from V and 4 bases from J, with 19 bases in between. The DNA of the CDR3 is TGTGCCAGCTCACCACAGGCTGAACGGAGGGTAGGCACTGAAGCTTTCTTT. Protein sequence: CASSPQAERRVGTEAFF.

The CDR3 spells CASSVEAGAEQFF. The CDR3 nucleotides are TGTGCCAGCAGCGTAGAGGCCGGAGCTGAGCAGTTCTTC. The chain joins TRBV9 to TRBJ2-1; D not certain. V lost 0 bases to trimming and J lost 9 bases, with 10 bases between them. This CDR3 has 13 residues. CDR1 and CDR2 from the germline V gene are SGDLS and YYNGEE.